In its sample, the clone carrying this T cell receptor beta chain was seen many times. There are 13 residues in the CDR3. The V gene lost 1 base and the J gene lost 13 bases, with 14 bases spanning the gap. From germline, CDR1 is SNHLY and CDR2 FYNNEI. These data are taken from a study of Graves' ophthalmopathy and Graves' hyperthyroidism. Amplification targeted the TCR beta CDR3 regions, with RNA transcripts as the source material. The first-round RT-PCR employed HTBI primers together with the Qiagen OneStep RT-PCR kit. A multiplex PCR was then performed as the second round. TCRdb reprocessed the multiplex PCR reads via MiXCR and lists one record per CDR3 protein. Among some 380,000 distinct CDR3 sequences listed, 15% were seen once.

The sequence was obtained from a woman between 18 and 29 years old with stable Graves' hyperthyroidism. The genes are TRBV2 and TRBJ1-5; D not certain. Sequenced: peripheral blood. CDR3 in DNA: TGTGCCAGCAGTGAAGATCTTATAGCCCTTCAGCATTTT. Encoded protein: CASSEDLIALQHF.